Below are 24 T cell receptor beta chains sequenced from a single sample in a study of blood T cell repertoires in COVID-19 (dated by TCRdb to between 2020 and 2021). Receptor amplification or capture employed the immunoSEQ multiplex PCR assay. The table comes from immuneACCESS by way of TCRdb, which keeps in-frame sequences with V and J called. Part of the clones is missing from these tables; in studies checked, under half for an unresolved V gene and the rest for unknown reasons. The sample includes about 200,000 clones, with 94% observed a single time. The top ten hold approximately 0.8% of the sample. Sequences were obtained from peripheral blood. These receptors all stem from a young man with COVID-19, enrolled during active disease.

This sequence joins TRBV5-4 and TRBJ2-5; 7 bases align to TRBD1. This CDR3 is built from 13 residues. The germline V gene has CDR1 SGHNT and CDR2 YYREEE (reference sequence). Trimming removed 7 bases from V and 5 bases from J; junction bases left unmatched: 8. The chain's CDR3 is CASWRQGQETQYF. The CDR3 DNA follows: TGTGCCAGCTGGCGACAGGGTCAGGAGACCCAGTACTTC. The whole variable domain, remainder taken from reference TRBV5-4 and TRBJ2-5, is ETGVTQSPTHLIKTRGQQVTLRCSSQSGHNTVSWYQQALGQGPQFIFQYYREEENGRGNFPPRFSGLQFPNYSSELNVNALELDDSALYLCASWRQGQETQYFGPGTRLLVL.

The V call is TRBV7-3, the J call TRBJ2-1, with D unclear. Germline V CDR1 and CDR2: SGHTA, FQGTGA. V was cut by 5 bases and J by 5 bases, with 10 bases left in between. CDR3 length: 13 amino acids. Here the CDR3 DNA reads TGTGCCAGCAGCCGACATATTGACAATGAGCAGTTCTTC. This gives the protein CASSRHIDNEQFF.

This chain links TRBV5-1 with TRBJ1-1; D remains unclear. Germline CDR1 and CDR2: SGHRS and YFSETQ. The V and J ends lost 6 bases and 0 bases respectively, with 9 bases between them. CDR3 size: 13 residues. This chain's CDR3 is CASTDTLNTEAFF. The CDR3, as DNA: TGCGCCAGCACCGACACCTTGAACACTGAAGCTTTCTTT.

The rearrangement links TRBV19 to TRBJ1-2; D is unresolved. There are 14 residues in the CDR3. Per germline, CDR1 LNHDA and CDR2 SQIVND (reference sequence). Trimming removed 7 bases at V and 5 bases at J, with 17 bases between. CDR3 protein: CASKVEGTSYGYTF. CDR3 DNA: TGTGCCAGTAAGGTCGAGGGAACCAGTTATGGCTACACCTTC.

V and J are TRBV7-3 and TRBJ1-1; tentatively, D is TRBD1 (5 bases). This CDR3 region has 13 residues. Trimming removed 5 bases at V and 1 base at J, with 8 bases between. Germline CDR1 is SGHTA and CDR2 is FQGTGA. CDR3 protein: CASSLQGNTEAFF. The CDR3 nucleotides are TGTGCCAGCAGCCTCCAGGGGAACACTGAAGCTTTCTTT.

The CDR3 region has the DNA TGCGCCAGCAGTCATTCGGGACAGGGGTTTTCGGATGGCTACACCTTC. Residues: CASSHSGQGFSDGYTF. The chain carries TRBV5-1 and TRBJ1-2; 10 nucleotides match TRBD1. The junction had 13 bases not matched to a gene; V was cut back by 5 bases and J by 6 bases. The CDR3 has 16 residues. Germline V gives CDR1 SGHRS, CDR2 YFSETQ.

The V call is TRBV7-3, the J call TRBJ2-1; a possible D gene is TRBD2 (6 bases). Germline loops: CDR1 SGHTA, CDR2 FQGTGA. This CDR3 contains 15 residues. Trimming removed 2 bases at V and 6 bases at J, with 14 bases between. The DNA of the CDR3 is TGTGCCAGCAGCTTAGGGGCCTCCGGGGGCAATGAGCAGTTCTTC. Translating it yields CASSLGASGGNEQFF.

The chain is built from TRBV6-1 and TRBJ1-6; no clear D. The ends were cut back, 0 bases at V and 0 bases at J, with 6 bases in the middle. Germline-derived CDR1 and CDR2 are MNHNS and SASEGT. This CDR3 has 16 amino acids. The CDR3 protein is CASSEARVSYNSPLHF. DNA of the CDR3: TGTGCCAGCAGTGAAGCGCGGGTCTCCTATAATTCACCCCTCCACTTT.

The DNA for the CDR3 is TGCGCCAGCAATTCTGGAACAGTAGAAGAGACCCAGTACTTC. This encodes CASNSGTVEETQYF. The rearrangement uses TRBV5-1 and TRBJ2-5; D remains ambiguous. Germline V lookup: CDR1 SGHRS, CDR2 YFSETQ. This CDR3 comprises 14 residues. V shed 6 bases and J shed 3 bases, with 15 bases lying between them.

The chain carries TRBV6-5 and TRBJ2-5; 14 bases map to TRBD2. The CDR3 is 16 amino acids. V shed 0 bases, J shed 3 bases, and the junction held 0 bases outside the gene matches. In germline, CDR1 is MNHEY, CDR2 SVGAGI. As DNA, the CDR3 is TGTGCCAGCAGTTACTCGACTAGCGGGGGGGAAGAGACCCAGTACTTC. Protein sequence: CASSYSTSGGEETQYF.

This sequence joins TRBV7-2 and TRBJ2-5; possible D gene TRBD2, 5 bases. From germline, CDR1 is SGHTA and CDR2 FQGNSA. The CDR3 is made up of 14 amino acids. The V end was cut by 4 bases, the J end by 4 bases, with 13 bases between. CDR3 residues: CASSSPRGSETQYF. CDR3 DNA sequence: TGTGCCAGCAGCTCGCCTCGGGGATCAGAGACCCAGTACTTC.

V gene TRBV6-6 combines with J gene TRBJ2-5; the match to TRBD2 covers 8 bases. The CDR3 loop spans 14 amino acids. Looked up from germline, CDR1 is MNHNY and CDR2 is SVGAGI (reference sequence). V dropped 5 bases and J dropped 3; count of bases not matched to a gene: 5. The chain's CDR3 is CASSPRGGEETQYF. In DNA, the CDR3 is TGTGCCAGCAGTCCCCGGGGGGGAGAAGAGACCCAGTACTTC.

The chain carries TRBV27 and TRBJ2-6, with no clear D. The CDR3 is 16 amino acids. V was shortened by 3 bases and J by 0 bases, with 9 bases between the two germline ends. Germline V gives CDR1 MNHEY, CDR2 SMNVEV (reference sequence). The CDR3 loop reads CASSFLYSSGANVLTF. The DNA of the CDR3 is TGTGCCAGCAGTTTCCTATACAGCTCTGGGGCCAACGTCCTGACTTTC. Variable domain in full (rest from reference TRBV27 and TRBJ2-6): EAQVTQNPRYLITVTGKKLTVTCSQNMNHEYMSWYRQDPGLGLRQIYYSMNVEVTDKGDVPEGYKVSRKEKRNFPLILESPSPNQTSLYFCASSFLYSSGANVLTFGAGSRLTVL.

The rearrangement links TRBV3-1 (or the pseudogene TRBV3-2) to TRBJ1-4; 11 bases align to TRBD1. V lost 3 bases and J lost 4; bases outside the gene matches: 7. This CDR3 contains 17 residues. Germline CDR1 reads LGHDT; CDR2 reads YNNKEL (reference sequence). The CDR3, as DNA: TGTGCCAGCAGCCAGACGGGACAGGGGGTCGGTAATGAAAAACTGTTTTTT. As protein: CASSQTGQGVGNEKLFF.

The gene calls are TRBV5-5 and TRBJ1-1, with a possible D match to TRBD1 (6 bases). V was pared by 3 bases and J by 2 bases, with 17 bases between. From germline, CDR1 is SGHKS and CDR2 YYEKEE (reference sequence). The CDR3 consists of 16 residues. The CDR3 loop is CASSSRRDTFNTEAFF. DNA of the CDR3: TGTGCCAGCAGCTCGCGAAGGGACACGTTCAACACTGAAGCTTTCTTT.

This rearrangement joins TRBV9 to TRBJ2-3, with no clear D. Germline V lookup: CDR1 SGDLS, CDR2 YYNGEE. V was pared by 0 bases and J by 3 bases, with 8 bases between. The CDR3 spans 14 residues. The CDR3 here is CASSVDGRTDTQYF. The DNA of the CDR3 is TGTGCCAGCAGCGTAGATGGCAGAACAGATACGCAGTATTTT.

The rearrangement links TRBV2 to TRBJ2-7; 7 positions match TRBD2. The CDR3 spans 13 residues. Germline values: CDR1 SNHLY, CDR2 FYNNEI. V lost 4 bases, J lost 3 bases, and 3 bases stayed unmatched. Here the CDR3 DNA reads TGTGCCAGCAGTGGCGGGAGCTTCTACGAGCAGTACTTC. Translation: CASSGGSFYEQYF.

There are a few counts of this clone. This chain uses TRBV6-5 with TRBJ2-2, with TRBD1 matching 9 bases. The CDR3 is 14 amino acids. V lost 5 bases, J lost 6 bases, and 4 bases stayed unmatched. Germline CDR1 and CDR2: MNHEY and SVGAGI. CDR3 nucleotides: TGTGCCAGCAGTCGGACAGGGGTACCCGGGGAGCTGTTTTTT. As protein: CASSRTGVPGELFF.

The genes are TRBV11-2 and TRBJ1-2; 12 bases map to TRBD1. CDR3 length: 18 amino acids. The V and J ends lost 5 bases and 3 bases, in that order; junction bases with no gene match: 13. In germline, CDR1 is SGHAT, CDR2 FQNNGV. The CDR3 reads CASSPSLGGQGADYGYTF. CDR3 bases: TGTGCCAGCAGCCCTAGTTTGGGGGGACAGGGGGCTGACTATGGCTACACCTTC.

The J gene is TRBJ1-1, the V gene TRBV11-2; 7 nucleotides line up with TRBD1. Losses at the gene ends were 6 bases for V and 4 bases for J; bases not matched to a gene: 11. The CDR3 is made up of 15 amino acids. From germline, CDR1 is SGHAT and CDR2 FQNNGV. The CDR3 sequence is CASSFLRGQTTEAFF. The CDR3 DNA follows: TGTGCCAGCAGTTTCCTCAGGGGACAGACCACTGAAGCTTTCTTT.

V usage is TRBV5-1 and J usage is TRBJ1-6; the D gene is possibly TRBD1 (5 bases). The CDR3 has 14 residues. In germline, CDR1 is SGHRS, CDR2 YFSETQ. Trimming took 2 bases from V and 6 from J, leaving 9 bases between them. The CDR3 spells CASSLTGPNSPLHF. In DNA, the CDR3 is TGCGCCAGCAGCTTAACAGGACCTAATTCACCCCTCCACTTT.

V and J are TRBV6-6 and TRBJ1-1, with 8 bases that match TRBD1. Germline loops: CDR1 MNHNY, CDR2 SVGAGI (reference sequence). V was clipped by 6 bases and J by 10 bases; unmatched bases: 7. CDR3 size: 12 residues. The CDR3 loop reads CASSFAGGPAFF. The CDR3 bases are TGTGCCAGCAGCTTCGCAGGGGGCCCAGCTTTCTTT.

The DNA for the CDR3 is TGTGCCAGCAGTGAAATGCGAACCACCGGGGAGCTGTTTTTT. Its translation is CASSEMRTTGELFF. The gene calls are TRBV2 and TRBJ2-2; D gene ambiguous. Trimming pared 2 bases from V and 4 bases from J, leaving 8 bases between. Germline loops: CDR1 SNHLY, CDR2 FYNNEI. This CDR3 has 14 amino acids. Full variable domain (missing parts from reference TRBV2 and TRBJ2-2): EPEVTQTPSHQVTQMGQEVILRCVPISNHLYFYWYRQILGQKVEFLVSFYNNEISEKSEIFDDQFSVERPDGSNFTLKIRSTKLEDSAMYFCASSEMRTTGELFFGEGSRLTVL.

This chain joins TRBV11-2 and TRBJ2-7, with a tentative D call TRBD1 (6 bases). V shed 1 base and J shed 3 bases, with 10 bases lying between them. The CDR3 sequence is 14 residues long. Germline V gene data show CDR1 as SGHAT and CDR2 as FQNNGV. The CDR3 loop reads CASSLGPDSYEQYF. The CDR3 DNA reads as TGTGCCAGCAGCTTAGGCCCGGACAGCTACGAGCAGTACTTC.